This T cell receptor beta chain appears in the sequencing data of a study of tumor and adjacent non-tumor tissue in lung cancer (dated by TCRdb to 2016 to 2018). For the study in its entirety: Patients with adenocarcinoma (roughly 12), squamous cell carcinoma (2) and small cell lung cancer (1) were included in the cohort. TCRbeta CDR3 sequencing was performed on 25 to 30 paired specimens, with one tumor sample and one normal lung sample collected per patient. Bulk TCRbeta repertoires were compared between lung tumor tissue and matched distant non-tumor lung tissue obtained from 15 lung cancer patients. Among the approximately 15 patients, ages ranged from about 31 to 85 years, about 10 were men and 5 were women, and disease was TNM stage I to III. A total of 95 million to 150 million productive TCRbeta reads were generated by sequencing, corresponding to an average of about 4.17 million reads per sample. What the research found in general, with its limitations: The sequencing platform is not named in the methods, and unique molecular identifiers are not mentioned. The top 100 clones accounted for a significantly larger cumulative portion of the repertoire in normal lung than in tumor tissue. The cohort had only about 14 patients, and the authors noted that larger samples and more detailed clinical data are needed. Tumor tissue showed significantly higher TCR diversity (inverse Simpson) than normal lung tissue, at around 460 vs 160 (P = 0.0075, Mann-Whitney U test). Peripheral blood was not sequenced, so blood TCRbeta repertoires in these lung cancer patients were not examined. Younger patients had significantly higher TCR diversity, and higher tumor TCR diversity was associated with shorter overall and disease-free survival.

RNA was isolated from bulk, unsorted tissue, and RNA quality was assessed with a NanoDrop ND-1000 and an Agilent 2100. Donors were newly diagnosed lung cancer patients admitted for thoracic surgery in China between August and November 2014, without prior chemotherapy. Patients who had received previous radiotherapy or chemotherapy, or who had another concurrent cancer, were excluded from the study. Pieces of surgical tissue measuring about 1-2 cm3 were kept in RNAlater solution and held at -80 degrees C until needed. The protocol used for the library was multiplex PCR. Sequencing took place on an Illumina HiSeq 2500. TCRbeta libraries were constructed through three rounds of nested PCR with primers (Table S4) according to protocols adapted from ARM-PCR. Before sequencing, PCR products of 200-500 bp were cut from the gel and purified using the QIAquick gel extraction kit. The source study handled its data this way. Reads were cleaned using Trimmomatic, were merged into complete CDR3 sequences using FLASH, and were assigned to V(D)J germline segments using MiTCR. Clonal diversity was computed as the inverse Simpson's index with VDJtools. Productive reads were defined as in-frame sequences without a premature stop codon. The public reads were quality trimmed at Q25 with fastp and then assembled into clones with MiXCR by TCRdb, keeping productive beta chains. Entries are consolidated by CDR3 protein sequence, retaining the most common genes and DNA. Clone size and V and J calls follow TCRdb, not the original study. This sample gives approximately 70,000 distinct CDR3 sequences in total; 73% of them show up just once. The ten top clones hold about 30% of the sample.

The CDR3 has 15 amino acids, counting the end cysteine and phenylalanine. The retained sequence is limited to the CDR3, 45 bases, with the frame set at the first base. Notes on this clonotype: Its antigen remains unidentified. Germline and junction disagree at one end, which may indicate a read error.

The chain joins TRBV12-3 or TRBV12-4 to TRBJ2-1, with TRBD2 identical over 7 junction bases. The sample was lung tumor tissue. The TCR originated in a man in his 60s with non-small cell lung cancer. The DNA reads TGTGCCGGCAGTTTCCCTCAGCGGGACCACAATGAGCGATTCTTC. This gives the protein CAGSFPQRDHNERFF.